This T cell receptor (beta chain) was captured by sequencing in a study of cytomegalovirus exposure and HLA in healthy donors. This CDR3 has 17 residues. Trimming removed 4 bases from V and 5 bases from J, with 20 bases in between. Germline lookup yields CDR1 MGHDK and CDR2 SYGVNS. Use of 60 Vbeta and 13 Jbeta primers characterized the PCR. Sequencing used immunoSEQ multiplex PCR; TCRdb keeps in-frame clones, though not all of them. This sample has 160,000 or so clones, with roughly 85% found just once. Material: PBMCs. This chain uses TRBV25-1 with TRBJ2-2; TRBD1 is a possible D gene (7 bases). The sequence was obtained from a middle-aged man in good health and CMV-seronegative. CDR3 sequence (DNA): TGTGCCAGCAGTGTAGTGAGACAGGGTGCGGGGACCGGGGAGCTGTTTTTT. Translation: CASSVVRQGAGTGELFF.